What follows are 24 T cell receptor beta chains derived from one specimen sequenced in a study of Graves' ophthalmopathy and Graves' hyperthyroidism. Amplification targeted the TCR beta CDR3 regions, with RNA transcripts as the source material. Following a first-round RT-PCR that used HTBI primers, a second-round multiplex PCR was carried out. TCRdb re-derived calls from the multiplex PCR reads in MiXCR, one entry per CDR3 protein. The table has approximately 480,000 distinct CDR3 sequences, roughly 14% seen once. Sequencing was performed on blood. Source of these receptors: a woman aged 25-40 years with Graves' ophthalmopathy.

Many counts were recorded for this clonotype. It may be a read error: a sequence one base away is much more abundant. This rearrangement joins TRBV25-1 to TRBJ2-7, with TRBD2 identical over 7 bases. The ends lost 2 bases at V and 1 base at J; junction bases unmatched: 2. This CDR3 region has 14 residues. Germline V gene data show CDR1 as MGHDK and CDR2 as SYGVNS. The chain's CDR3 is CASSEAGDSYEQYF. In DNA, the CDR3 is TGTGCCAGCAGTGAAGCGGGGGATTCCTACGAGCAGTACTTC.

This clonotype was picked up a small number of times. The gene calls are TRBV7-8 and TRBJ1-2; D is undetermined. The germline gives CDR1 SGHVS, CDR2 FQNEAQ. This CDR3 region has 12 residues. V lost 5 bases and J 7 bases, leaving 11 bases between the germline ends. The CDR3 loop reads CASSDDFGGYTF. In nucleotides, the CDR3 is TGTGCCAGCAGCGACGACTTTGGTGGCTACACCTTC.

This clonotype was detected a few times. The chain combines TRBV19 with TRBJ1-5; 8 nucleotides line up with TRBD1. After removal of 1 base from V and 5 bases from J, the junction contained 4 bases not matched to a gene. The germline V gene has CDR1 LNHDA and CDR2 SQIVND (reference sequence). The CDR3 consists of 15 residues. CDR3 DNA: TGTGCCAGTAGTATAGTGGACAGGGTGGATCAGCCCCAGCATTTT. Its translation is CASSIVDRVDQPQHF.

This clonotype occurred many times. The V gene is TRBV6-1, the J gene TRBJ1-3; no reliable D call. Germline lookup yields CDR1 MNHNS and CDR2 SASEGT. V dropped 2 bases and J dropped 4 bases, with 9 bases sitting between them. CDR3 size: 14 residues. CDR3 in amino acids: CASSERESGNTIYF. CDR3 sequence (DNA): TGTGCCAGCAGTGAACGGGAATCCGGAAACACCATATATTTT.

As for this clonotype: The junction shows a germline mismatch at one end, possibly a read error. This sequence joins TRBV5-1 and TRBJ2-4, with 9 bases matching TRBD2. Per germline, CDR1 SGHRS and CDR2 YFSETQ. The CDR3 consists of 16 residues. In DNA form, the CDR3 reads TGCGCCAGCAGCCCTGGGACTAGCAGCTCCAAAAGCATTAAGTACTTC. Protein: CASSPGTSSSKSIKYF.

This clonotype was recorded at least ten times. V usage is TRBV12-3 or TRBV12-4 and J usage is TRBJ1-1, with TRBD1 as a possible D gene (6 bases). The V gene lost 6 bases and the J gene lost 0 bases, with 17 bases spanning the gap. The CDR3 extends over 16 amino acids. For the CDR3, the DNA is TGTGCCAGCAGCCCTATGGGGGGGGCCCTGAACACTGAAGCTTTCTTT. Its translation is CASSPMGGALNTEAFF.

This clonotype was detected ten times or more. The chain recombines TRBV6-1 with TRBJ2-7; 8 bases align to TRBD1. Germline loops: CDR1 MNHNS, CDR2 SASEGT. The CDR3 spans 15 residues. The V gene end was trimmed by 1 base and the J gene end by 6 bases; junction bases not matched to a gene: 8. The CDR3 DNA follows: TGTGCCAGCAGTGAAGTAGGACAGGGTGTCGGCGAGCAGTACTTC. Amino acids: CASSEVGQGVGEQYF.

V and J are TRBV28 and TRBJ1-1; perhaps TRBD1 as D (6 bases). The CDR3 sequence is 17 residues long. The V and J ends lost 3 bases and 1 base respectively, with 18 bases between them. Looked up from germline, CDR1 is MDHEN and CDR2 is SYDVKM. The CDR3 is CASSLGLRTAPNTEAFF. The CDR3 region has the DNA TGTGCCAGCAGTTTGGGCCTGCGGACAGCGCCGAACACTGAAGCTTTCTTT.

This clonotype was detected many times. The chain recombines TRBV20-1 with TRBJ1-6; D is uncertain. V shed 4 bases and J shed 7 bases, with 5 bases lying between them. CDR3 size: 11 residues. The germline gives CDR1 DFQATT, CDR2 SNEGSKA (reference sequence). CDR3 region: CSATENSPLHF. In nucleotides, the CDR3 is TGCAGTGCTACAGAGAATTCACCCCTCCACTTT.

About this clonotype itself: With a much larger clone just one base away, this may be a read error. This chain's CDR3 is CSVERDSRVGAFF. In DNA form, the CDR3 reads TGCAGCGTTGAACGTGACAGCCGGGTGGGAGCTTTCTTT. The chain couples TRBV29-1 to TRBJ1-1, with D possibly TRBD1 on 5 matching bases. V gave up 2 bases and J gave up 10 bases, with 17 bases separating them. Germline values: CDR1 SQVTM, CDR2 ANQGSEA. The CDR3 loop spans 13 amino acids. The entire variable domain, with the rest obtained from reference TRBV29-1 and TRBJ1-1, is as follows: SAVISQKPSRDICQRGTSLTIQCQVDSQVTMMFWYRQQPGQSLTLIATANQGSEATYESGFVIDKFPISRPNLTFSTLTVSNMSPEDSSIYLCSVERDSRVGAFFGQGTRLTVV.

This clonotype was counted many times. The chain recombines TRBV20-1 with TRBJ2-5, with 9 positions matching TRBD2. Germline V lookup: CDR1 DFQATT, CDR2 SNEGSKA (reference sequence). This CDR3 region has 16 residues. With 0 bases clipped from V and 1 base from J, the junction kept 6 bases outside the gene matches. CDR3 in amino acids: CSARDLASGAQETQYF. CDR3 bases: TGCAGTGCTAGAGATCTGGCTAGCGGGGCCCAAGAGACCCAGTACTTC.

This clonotype was counted ten times or more. V is TRBV6-2 or TRBV6-3 and J is TRBJ2-6, with no clear D. Trimming took off 2 bases at V and 1 base at J, with 3 bases between the two ends. Germline V gene data show CDR1 as MNHEY and CDR2 as SVGEGT. The CDR3 covers 14 residues. The CDR3 here is CASSYGSGANVLTF. CDR3 bases: TGTGCCAGCAGTTACGGGTCTGGGGCCAACGTCCTGACTTTC.

At least ten counts were recorded for this clonotype. The chain links TRBV11-2 to TRBJ2-2, with D unclear. V gave up 0 bases and J gave up 7 bases, with 18 bases separating them. Germline-derived CDR1 and CDR2 are SGHAT and FQNNGV. The CDR3 extends over 17 amino acids. The CDR3 spells CASSLELMGQANGELFF. DNA for the CDR3: TGTGCCAGCAGCTTAGAGTTGATGGGTCAGGCGAACGGGGAGCTGTTTTTT. The whole variable domain, remainder taken from reference TRBV11-2 and TRBJ2-2, is EAGVAQSPRYKIIEKRQSVAFWCNPISGHATLYWYQQILGQGPKLLIQFQNNGVVDDSQLPKDRFSAERLKGVDSTLKIQPAKLEDSAVYLCASSLELMGQANGELFFGEGSRLTVL.

The rearrangement joins TRBV6-1 to TRBJ1-1; D not resolved. Germline assignment: CDR1 MNHNS and CDR2 SASEGT. This CDR3 contains 14 residues. V gave up 3 bases and J gave up 1 base, with 9 bases separating them. Here the CDR3 DNA reads TGTGCCAGCAGTGAGCGGTACTCGAACACTGAAGCTTTCTTT. It translates to CASSERYSNTEAFF.

This clonotype occurred many times. The V gene is TRBV5-1, the J gene TRBJ1-1, with D possibly TRBD1 on 6 matching bases. The CDR3 covers 16 residues. Germline CDR1 SGHRS, CDR2 YFSETQ. V lost 2 bases to trimming and J lost 4 bases, with 18 bases between them. The CDR3, as DNA: TGCGCCAGCAGCTTCAAATCCGGGACACCGGGCACTGAAGCTTTCTTT. It translates to CASSFKSGTPGTEAFF.

This clonotype was recorded at least ten times. This chain connects TRBV6-1 to TRBJ2-2; tentative D call: TRBD1 (6 bases). Deletions cut 6 bases from V and 0 bases from J, with 8 bases between. Germline V CDR1 and CDR2: MNHNS, SASEGT. The CDR3 is 14 amino acids. The CDR3 region has the DNA TGTGCCAGCAGAGGACAGACGAACACCGGGGAGCTGTTTTTT. Translation: CASRGQTNTGELFF.

This clonotype was seen a handful of times. This chain uses TRBV7-2 with TRBJ2-5; 8 nucleotides match TRBD2. The CDR3 runs 16 residues. Germline V lookup: CDR1 SGHTA, CDR2 FQGNSA. V trimming: 1 base; J trimming: 5 bases; junction bases outside the gene matches: 9. This CDR3 reads CASSLGGAGVGETQYF. The CDR3 DNA follows: TGTGCCAGCAGCTTAGGGGGAGCGGGAGTGGGGGAGACCCAGTACTTC.

Many counts were recorded for this clonotype. The genes are TRBV7-9 and TRBJ1-2, with D perhaps matching TRBD1 (5 bases). V dropped 1 base and J dropped 5 bases, with 20 bases sitting between them. This CDR3 is 17 amino acids long. Looked up from germline, CDR1 is SEHNR and CDR2 is FQNEAQ (reference sequence). The CDR3 protein is CASSLGDRGSGGYGYTF. For the CDR3, the DNA is TGTGCCAGCAGCTTAGGGGACCGGGGCAGCGGGGGTTATGGCTACACCTTC.

This clonotype was seen only a few times. The DNA for the CDR3 is TGTGCCAGCAGGCCCGTATTCAGTTCCTACGAGCAGTACTTC. Amino acid sequence: CASRPVFSSYEQYF. The rearrangement uses TRBV6-1 and TRBJ2-7; D unclear. Trimming stripped 6 bases from V and 1 base from J, with 13 bases between. The CDR3 extends over 14 amino acids. Germline CDR1 is MNHNS and CDR2 is SASEGT.

This clonotype was observed many times. The chain recombines TRBV6-1 with TRBJ2-7; weak D call: TRBD1 (6 bases). Trimming left V 4 bases short and J 0 bases short, with 10 bases between. Germline lookup yields CDR1 MNHNS and CDR2 SASEGT. This CDR3 has 14 residues. The CDR3: CASSVWGHSYEQYF. The DNA of the CDR3 is TGTGCCAGCAGTGTGTGGGGGCACTCCTACGAGCAGTACTTC.

This clonotype was counted at least ten times. The V and J genes are TRBV12-3 or TRBV12-4 and TRBJ2-7; D call uncertain. V was shortened by 0 bases and J by 0 bases, with 9 bases between the two germline ends. The length of the CDR3 is 15 residues. For the CDR3, the DNA is TGTGCCAGCAGTTTAGCCGGGCAGAGCTCCTACGAGCAGTACTTC. Protein sequence: CASSLAGQSSYEQYF.

This clonotype has at least ten counts. The genes are TRBV6-4 and TRBJ2-5; TRBD2 matches at 9 bases. Germline V gene data show CDR1 as MRHNA and CDR2 as SNTAGT. V was pared by 3 bases and J by 5 bases, with 4 bases of the junction left unmatched. The CDR3 totals 14 residues. The CDR3 nucleotides read TGTGCCAGCAGTGAAGGCGGGGGGGCTGAGACCCAGTACTTC. Its protein product is CASSEGGGAETQYF.

This clonotype was counted ten times or more. The rearrangement uses TRBV12-3 or TRBV12-4 and TRBJ1-2; D unclear. Trimming stripped 7 bases from V and 4 bases from J, with 13 bases between. The CDR3 length is 13 residues. The CDR3 bases are TGTGCCAGCAACTTCGACAAGTCCTATGGCTACACCTTC. Translation: CASNFDKSYGYTF.

This clonotype has ten or more counts. V usage is TRBV28 and J usage is TRBJ1-5; 8 bases are a match to TRBD1. The CDR3 consists of 15 residues. Per the germline V gene, CDR1 is MDHEN and CDR2 is SYDVKM. V shed 6 bases and J 1 base; nucleotides not matched to a gene: 5. The CDR3 coding sequence is TGTGCCAGCAGCCTCCAGGGGGCAAGCAATCAGCCCCAGCATTTT. Encoded protein: CASSLQGASNQPQHF.